Presented here are 7 T cell receptor beta chains from one specimen sequenced in a study of blood T cell repertoires in COVID-19. TCRdb's table, derived via immunoSEQ multiplex PCR, lists solely in-frame clones and lacks some. The table lists about 180,000 clones, roughly 82% of them singletons. The specimen sequenced was PBMCs or T cells enriched from blood (not recorded which). These receptors were collected from a man aged 50 or older who had recovered from COVID-19.

The V and J genes are TRBV3-1 (or the pseudogene TRBV3-2) and TRBJ2-7; no clear D gene. The length of the CDR3 is 17 residues. Germline values: CDR1 LGHDT, CDR2 YNNKEL (reference sequence). V was pared by 1 base and J by 9 bases, with 25 bases between. The CDR3 loop is CASSQGKYPGTGSLQYF. CDR3 nucleotide sequence: TGTGCCAGCAGCCAAGGAAAATATCCCGGTACCGGGTCACTGCAGTACTTC.

The rearrangement links TRBV3-1 (or the pseudogene TRBV3-2) to TRBJ1-6; a weak D match, TRBD1 (5 bases). This CDR3 is built from 17 residues. Germline values: CDR1 LGHDT, CDR2 YNNKEL (reference sequence). V shed 1 base and J shed 0 bases, with 10 bases lying between them. This CDR3 is CASSQGQGLSYNSPLHF. The CDR3 DNA sequence: TGTGCCAGCAGCCAAGGGCAGGGCCTCTCCTATAATTCACCCCTCCACTTT.

The gene calls are TRBV3-1 (or the pseudogene TRBV3-2) and TRBJ2-5; TRBD2 might be the D (7 bases). Per the germline V gene, CDR1 is LGHDT and CDR2 is YNNKEL (reference sequence). CDR3 length: 19 amino acids. Between the trimmed V and J ends, which lost 4 bases and 5 bases, there was a span of 29 bases. The CDR3 DNA is TGTGCCAGCAGCCCCCCAGACGGTAGGGGGGGCCGGCAACACGAGACCCAGTACTTC. Translating gives CASSPPDGRGGRQHETQYF.

This chain joins TRBV6-5 and TRBJ1-2; possible D gene TRBD1, 5 bases. The CDR3 loop spans 14 amino acids. Trimming removed 7 bases at V and 2 bases at J, with 14 bases between. The germline V gene encodes CDR1 MNHEY and CDR2 SVGAGI. In DNA, the CDR3 is TGTGCCAGCACCAGACGGGGGGTAAACTATGGCTACACCTTC. This gives the protein CASTRRGVNYGYTF.

The chain couples TRBV5-6 to TRBJ2-1; D is undetermined. The germline V and J ends were trimmed by 1 base and 8 bases, with 7 bases remaining between them. There are 12 residues in the CDR3. From germline, CDR1 is SGHDT and CDR2 YYEEEE. The CDR3 sequence: CASSLTVDEQFF. The DNA for the CDR3 is TGTGCCAGCAGCTTGACAGTCGATGAGCAGTTCTTC.

This chain joins TRBV5-1 and TRBJ2-7; TRBD2 agrees at 13 bases. The germline CDR1 and CDR2 sequences are SGHRS and YFSETQ. This CDR3 has 16 amino acids. V lost 2 bases to trimming and J lost 5 bases; unmatched junction nucleotides: 7. CDR3 bases: TGCGCCAGCAGCTTAGAATGGACTAGCGGGGGAGACGAGCAGTACTTC. This sequence encodes CASSLEWTSGGDEQYF.

The chain carries TRBV3-1 (or the pseudogene TRBV3-2) and TRBJ2-3; D is perhaps TRBD2 (6 bases). Germline V CDR1 and CDR2: LGHDT, YNNKEL (reference sequence). The CDR3 is made up of 16 amino acids. V was clipped by 1 base and J by 3 bases, with 14 bases between them. CDR3 DNA sequence: TGTGCCAGCAGCCAAGCGAGTGGGGGGAGGACAGATACGCAGTATTTT. The encoded protein is CASSQASGGRTDTQYF.